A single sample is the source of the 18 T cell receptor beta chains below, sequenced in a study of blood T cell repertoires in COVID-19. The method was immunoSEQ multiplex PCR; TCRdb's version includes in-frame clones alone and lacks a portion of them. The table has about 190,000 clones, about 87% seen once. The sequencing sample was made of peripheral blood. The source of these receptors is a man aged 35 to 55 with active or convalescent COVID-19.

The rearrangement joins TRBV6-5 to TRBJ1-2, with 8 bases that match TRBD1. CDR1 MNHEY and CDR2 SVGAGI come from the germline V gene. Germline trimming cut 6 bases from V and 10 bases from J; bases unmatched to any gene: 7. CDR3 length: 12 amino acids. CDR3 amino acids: CASSSGTGLYTF. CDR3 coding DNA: TGTGCCAGCAGCTCCGGGACAGGCCTCTACACCTTC.

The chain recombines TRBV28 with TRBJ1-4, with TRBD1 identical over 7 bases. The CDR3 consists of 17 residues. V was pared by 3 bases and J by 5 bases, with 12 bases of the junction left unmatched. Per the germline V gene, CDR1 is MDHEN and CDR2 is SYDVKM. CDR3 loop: CASSFPPRQGENEKLFF. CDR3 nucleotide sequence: TGTGCCAGCAGTTTTCCACCCCGACAGGGAGAGAATGAAAAACTGTTTTTT.

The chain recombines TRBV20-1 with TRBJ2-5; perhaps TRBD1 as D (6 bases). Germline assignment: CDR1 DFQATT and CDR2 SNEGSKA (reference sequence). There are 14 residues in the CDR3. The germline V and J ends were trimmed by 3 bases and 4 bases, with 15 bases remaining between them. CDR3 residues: CSASVARGRETQYF. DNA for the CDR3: TGCAGTGCTAGTGTGGCCAGGGGTAGAGAGACCCAGTACTTC.

CDR3 sequence: CASSFGRLHSNQPQHF. Written as DNA, the CDR3 is TGTGCCAGCAGCTTCGGGAGGTTGCATAGCAATCAGCCCCAGCATTTT. The chain is built from TRBV5-8 and TRBJ1-5; D remains ambiguous. CDR1 and CDR2 from the germline V gene are SGHTS and YDEGEE. V was clipped by 2 bases and J by 0 bases, with 12 bases between them. The CDR3 totals 16 residues.

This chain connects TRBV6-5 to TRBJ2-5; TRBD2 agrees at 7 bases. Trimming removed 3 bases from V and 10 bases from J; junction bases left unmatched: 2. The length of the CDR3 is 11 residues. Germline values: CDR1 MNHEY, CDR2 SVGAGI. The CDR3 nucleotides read TGTGCCAGCAGTTATGGGGGGGGCCAGTACTTC. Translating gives CASSYGGGQYF.

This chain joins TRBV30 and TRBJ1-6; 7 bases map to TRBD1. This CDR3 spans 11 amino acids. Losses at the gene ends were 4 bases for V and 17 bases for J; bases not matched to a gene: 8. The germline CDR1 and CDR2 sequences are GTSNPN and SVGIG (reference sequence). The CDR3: CAWTAPGQFHF. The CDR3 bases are TGTGCCTGGACGGCCCCGGGACAGTTCCACTTT.

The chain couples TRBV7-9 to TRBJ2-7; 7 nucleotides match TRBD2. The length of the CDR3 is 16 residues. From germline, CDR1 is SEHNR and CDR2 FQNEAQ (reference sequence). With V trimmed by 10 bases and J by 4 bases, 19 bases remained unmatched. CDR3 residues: CAIPLGGSPIGYEQYF. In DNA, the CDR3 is TGTGCCATCCCCCTCGGCGGGAGCCCTATTGGGTACGAGCAGTACTTC.

The CDR3 DNA follows: TGTGCCAGCAGTTTATCTCGCGGCAGGGAAGGGGATACGCAGTATTTT. Amino acids: CASSLSRGREGDTQYF. The chain couples TRBV27 to TRBJ2-3, with D tentatively TRBD1 (5 bases). CDR1 and CDR2 from the germline V gene are MNHEY and SMNVEV (reference sequence). Trimming removed 0 bases from V and 6 bases from J, with 16 bases in between. This CDR3 is built from 16 residues.

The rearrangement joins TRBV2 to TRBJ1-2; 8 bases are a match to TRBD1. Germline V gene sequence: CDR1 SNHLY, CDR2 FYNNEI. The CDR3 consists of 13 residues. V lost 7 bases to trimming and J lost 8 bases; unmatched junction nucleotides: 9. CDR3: CASKFDRGIGYTF. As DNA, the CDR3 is TGTGCCAGCAAGTTCGACAGGGGTATCGGCTACACCTTC. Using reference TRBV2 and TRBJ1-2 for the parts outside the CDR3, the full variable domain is EPEVTQTPSHQVTQMGQEVILRCVPISNHLYFYWYRQILGQKVEFLVSFYNNEISEKSEIFDDQFSVERPDGSNFTLKIRSTKLEDSAMYFCASKFDRGIGYTFGSGTRLTVV.

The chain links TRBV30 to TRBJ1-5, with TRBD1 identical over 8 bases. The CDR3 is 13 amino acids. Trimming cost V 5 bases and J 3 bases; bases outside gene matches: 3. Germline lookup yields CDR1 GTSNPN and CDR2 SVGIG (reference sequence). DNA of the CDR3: TGTGCCTGGGACAGGGGCCCCAATCAGCCCCAGCATTTT. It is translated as CAWDRGPNQPQHF.

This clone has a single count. For the CDR3, the DNA is TGTGCCAGCAGCTTAATAGGGGGCAGGACAGATACGCAGTATTTT. Protein sequence: CASSLIGGRTDTQYF. The chain recombines TRBV11-2 with TRBJ2-3, with 7 bases matching TRBD1. This CDR3 comprises 15 residues. Germline CDR1 reads SGHAT; CDR2 reads FQNNGV. V trimming: 2 bases; J trimming: 3 bases; junction bases outside the gene matches: 5.

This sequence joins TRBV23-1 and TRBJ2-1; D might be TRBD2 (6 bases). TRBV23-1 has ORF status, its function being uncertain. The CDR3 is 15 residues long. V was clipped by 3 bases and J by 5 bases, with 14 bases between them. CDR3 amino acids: CASSQEGPKNNEQFF. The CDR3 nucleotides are TGCGCCAGCAGTCAGGAGGGGCCAAAGAACAATGAGCAGTTCTTC.

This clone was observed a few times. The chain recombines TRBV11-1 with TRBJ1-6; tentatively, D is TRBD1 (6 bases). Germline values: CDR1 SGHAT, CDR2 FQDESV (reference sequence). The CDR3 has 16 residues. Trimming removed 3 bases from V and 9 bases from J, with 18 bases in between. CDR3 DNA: TGTGCCAGCAGCTTGACAGGTCCCCGCCTCCCTTCACCCCTCCACTTT. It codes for CASSLTGPRLPSPLHF.

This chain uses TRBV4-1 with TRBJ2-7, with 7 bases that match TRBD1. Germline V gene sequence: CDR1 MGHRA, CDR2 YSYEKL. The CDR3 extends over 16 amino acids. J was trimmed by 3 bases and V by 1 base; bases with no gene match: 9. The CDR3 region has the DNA TGCGCCAGCAGCCAAGGTCTGGGACAGCCTTTCTACGAGCAGTACTTC. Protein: CASSQGLGQPFYEQYF.

This chain's CDR3 is CSASRSGDFNTQYF. The CDR3 DNA follows: TGCAGTGCTAGTAGGTCAGGGGATTTTAATACGCAGTATTTT. The J gene is TRBJ2-3, the V gene TRBV20-1; the D gene is possibly TRBD1 (6 bases). Germline-derived CDR1 and CDR2 are DFQATT and SNEGSKA (reference sequence). This CDR3 contains 14 residues. V lost 3 bases and J lost 7, with 17 bases in between.

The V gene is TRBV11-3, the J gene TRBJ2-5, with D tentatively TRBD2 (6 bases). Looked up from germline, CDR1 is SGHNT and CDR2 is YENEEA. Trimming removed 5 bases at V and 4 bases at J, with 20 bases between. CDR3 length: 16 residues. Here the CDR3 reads CASSDLAPGAAETQYF. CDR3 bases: TGTGCCAGCAGCGACCTGGCCCCGGGAGCGGCAGAGACCCAGTACTTC.

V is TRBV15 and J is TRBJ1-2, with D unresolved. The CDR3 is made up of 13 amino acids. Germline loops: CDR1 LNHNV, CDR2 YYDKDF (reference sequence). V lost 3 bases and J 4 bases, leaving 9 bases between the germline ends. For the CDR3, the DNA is TGTGCCACCAGCAGGGATGACATCTATGGCTACACCTTC. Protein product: CATSRDDIYGYTF.

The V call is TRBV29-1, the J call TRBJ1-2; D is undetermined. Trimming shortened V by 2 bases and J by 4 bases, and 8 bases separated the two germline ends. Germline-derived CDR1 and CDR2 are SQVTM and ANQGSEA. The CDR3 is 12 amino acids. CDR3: CSVELSGYGYTF. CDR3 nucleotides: TGCAGCGTTGAATTGTCGGGCTATGGCTACACCTTC.